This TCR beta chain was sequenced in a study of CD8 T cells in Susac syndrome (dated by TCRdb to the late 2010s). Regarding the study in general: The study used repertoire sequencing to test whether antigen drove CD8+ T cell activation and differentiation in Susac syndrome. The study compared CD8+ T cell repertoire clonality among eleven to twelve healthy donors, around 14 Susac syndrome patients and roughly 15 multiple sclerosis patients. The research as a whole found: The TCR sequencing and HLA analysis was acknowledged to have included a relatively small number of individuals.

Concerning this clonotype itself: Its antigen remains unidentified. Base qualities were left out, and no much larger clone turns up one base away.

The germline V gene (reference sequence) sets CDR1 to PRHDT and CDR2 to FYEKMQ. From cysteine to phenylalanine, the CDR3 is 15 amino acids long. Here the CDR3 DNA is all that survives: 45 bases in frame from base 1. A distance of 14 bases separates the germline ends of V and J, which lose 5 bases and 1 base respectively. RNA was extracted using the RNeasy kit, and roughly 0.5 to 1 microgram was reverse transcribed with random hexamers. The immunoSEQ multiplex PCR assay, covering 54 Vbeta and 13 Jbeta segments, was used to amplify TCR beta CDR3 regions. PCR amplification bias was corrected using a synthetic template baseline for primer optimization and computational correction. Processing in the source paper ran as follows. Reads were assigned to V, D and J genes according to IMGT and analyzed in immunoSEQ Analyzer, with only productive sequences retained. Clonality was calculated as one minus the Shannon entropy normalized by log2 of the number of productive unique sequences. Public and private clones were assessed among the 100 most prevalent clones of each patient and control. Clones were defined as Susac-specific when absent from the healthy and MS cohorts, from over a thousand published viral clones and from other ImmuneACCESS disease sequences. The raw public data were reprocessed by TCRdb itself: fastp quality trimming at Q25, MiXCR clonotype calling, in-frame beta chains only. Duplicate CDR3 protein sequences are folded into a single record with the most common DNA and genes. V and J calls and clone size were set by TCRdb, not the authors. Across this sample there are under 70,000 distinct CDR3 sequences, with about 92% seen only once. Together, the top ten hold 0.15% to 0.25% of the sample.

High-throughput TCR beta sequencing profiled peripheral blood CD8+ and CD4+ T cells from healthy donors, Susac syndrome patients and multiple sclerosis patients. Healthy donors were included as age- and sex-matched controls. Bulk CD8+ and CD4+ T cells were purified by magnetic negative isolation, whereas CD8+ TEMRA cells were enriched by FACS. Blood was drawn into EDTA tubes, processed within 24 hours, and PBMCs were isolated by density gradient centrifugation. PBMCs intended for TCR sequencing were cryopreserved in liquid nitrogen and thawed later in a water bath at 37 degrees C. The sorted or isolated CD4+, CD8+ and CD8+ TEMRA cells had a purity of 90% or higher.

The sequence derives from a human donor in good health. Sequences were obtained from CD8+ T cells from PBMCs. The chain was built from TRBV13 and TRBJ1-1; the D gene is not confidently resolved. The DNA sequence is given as TGTGCCAGCAGCCAAATCGATGCGGGGAACACTGAAGCTTTCTTT. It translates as CASSQIDAGNTEAFF.